A single sample is the source of the 18 T cell receptor beta chains below, sequenced in a study of control samples from healthy donors and cancer patients. Profiled with immunoSEQ multiplex PCR; TCRdb holds only in-frame clones, not every one. The sample gives fewer than 500,000 clones, around 90% of which show up once; 5% to 7% is in the top ten. Sequenced material: PBMCs. These receptors were obtained from a man aged 35 to 55 with head and neck cancer.

This clone came up once. V and J are TRBV10-3 and TRBJ2-7; 8 bases are a match to TRBD2. Germline CDR1 ENHRY, CDR2 SYGVKD. This CDR3 comprises 16 residues. V was clipped by 7 bases and J by 0 bases; unmatched bases: 11. CDR3 nucleotides: TGTGCCATCAATGATTATGCAGGGACTAGCTCCTACGAGCAGTACTTC. Residues: CAINDYAGTSSYEQYF.

The V gene is TRBV28, the J gene TRBJ1-2; tentatively, D is TRBD1 (5 bases). The germline V gene has CDR1 MDHEN and CDR2 SYDVKM. The CDR3 runs to 14 residues. The V and J ends lost 9 bases and 0 bases respectively, with 14 bases between them. CDR3 in amino acids: CASDNWGSNYGYTF. CDR3 bases: TGTGCCAGTGACAATTGGGGGTCTAACTATGGCTACACCTTC.

The rearrangement uses TRBV7-8 and TRBJ1-5, with D possibly matching TRBD1 (6 bases). From germline, CDR1 is SGHVS and CDR2 FQNEAQ. CDR3 length: 15 residues. The V end was cut by 1 base, the J end by 7 bases, with 14 bases between. The CDR3 here is CASSLGFAGDQPQHF. CDR3 bases: TGTGCCAGCAGCTTAGGGTTCGCAGGGGACCAGCCCCAGCATTTT.

This CDR3 reads CASYLSYGYTF. The DNA of the CDR3 is TGTGCCAGCTATCTAAGTTATGGCTACACCTTC. The genes are TRBV2 and TRBJ1-2; D uncertain. Trimming shortened V by 8 bases and J by 5 bases, and 9 bases separated the two germline ends. The CDR3 is made up of 11 amino acids. In germline, CDR1 is SNHLY, CDR2 FYNNEI. Full variable domain (missing parts from reference TRBV2 and TRBJ1-2): EPEVTQTPSHQVTQMGQEVILRCVPISNHLYFYWYRQILGQKVEFLVSFYNNEISEKSEIFDDQFSVERPDGSNFTLKIRSTKLEDSAMYFCASYLSYGYTFGSGTRLTVV.

This chain joins TRBV4-2 and TRBJ1-3; D is perhaps TRBD1 (5 bases). The CDR3 length is 16 residues. Germline values: CDR1 LGHNA, CDR2 YNFKEQ. The germline V and J ends were trimmed by 1 base and 2 bases, with 12 bases remaining between them. The CDR3 spells CASSQGSEGTGNTIYF. In DNA, the CDR3 is TGTGCCAGCAGCCAAGGGTCTGAGGGGACTGGAAACACCATATATTTT.

The CDR3 nucleotides are TGTGCCAGCAGCTTACAGGGATCCTACAATGAGCAGTTCTTC. Its translation is CASSLQGSYNEQFF. J is TRBJ2-1 and V is TRBV7-9; D is possibly TRBD1 (5 bases). The CDR3 covers 14 residues. Trimming stripped 2 bases from V and 1 base from J, with 6 bases between. Per germline, CDR1 SEHNR and CDR2 FQNEAQ (reference sequence).

This chain uses TRBV2 with TRBJ2-2; 7 bases align to TRBD2. The V segment lost 8 bases and the J segment 5 bases; nucleotides outside the gene matches: 5. This CDR3 has 13 amino acids. Germline lookup yields CDR1 SNHLY and CDR2 FYNNEI. CDR3 sequence: CASLREDTGELFF. CDR3 DNA: TGTGCCAGCCTCCGGGAGGATACCGGGGAGCTGTTTTTT.

J is TRBJ2-1 and V is TRBV14; 9 nucleotides line up with TRBD2. Germline CDR1 SGHDN, CDR2 FVKESK. The V gene end was trimmed by 1 base and the J gene end by 7 bases; junction bases not matched to a gene: 5. CDR3 size: 15 residues. CDR3 region: CASSQVAGGPNEQFF. CDR3 sequence (DNA): TGTGCCAGCAGCCAAGTGGCGGGGGGGCCAAATGAGCAGTTCTTC. The full variable domain, its missing parts supplied by reference TRBV14 and TRBJ2-1, is EAGVTQFPSHSVIEKGQTVTLRCDPISGHDNLYWYRRVMGKEIKFLLHFVKESKQDESGMPNNRFLAERTGGTYSTLKVQPAELEDSGVYFCASSQVAGGPNEQFFGPGTRLTVL.

This chain uses TRBV15 with TRBJ2-2; unclear D gene. Trimming cost V 9 bases and J 5 bases, with 16 bases left between them. The CDR3 spans 14 residues. Germline CDR1 LNHNV, CDR2 YYDKDF (reference sequence). The DNA for the CDR3 is TGTGCCACTGGGTCTGAGGTGGGGACCGGGGAGCTGTTTTTT. Translation gives CATGSEVGTGELFF. Using reference TRBV15 and TRBJ2-2 for the parts outside the CDR3, the full variable domain is DAMVIQNPRYQVTQFGKPVTLSCSQTLNHNVMYWYQQKSSQAPKLLFHYYDKDFNNEADTPDNFQSRRPNTSFCFLDIRSPGLGDTAMYLCATGSEVGTGELFFGEGSRLTVL.

This chain uses TRBV7-2 with TRBJ1-5; D remains ambiguous. Germline V gene lookup returns CDR1 SGHTA and CDR2 FQGNSA. Trimming removed 1 base from V and 5 bases from J, with 12 bases in between. This CDR3 contains 15 residues. The CDR3 reads CASSLVASGDQPQHF. The CDR3 bases are TGTGCCAGCAGCTTAGTGGCCTCAGGTGATCAGCCCCAGCATTTT. Together with reference TRBV7-2 and TRBJ1-5, the CDR3 gives the full variable domain: GAGVSQSPSNKVTEKGKDVELRCDPISGHTALYWYRQSLGQGLEFLIYFQGNSAPDKSGLPSDRFSAERTGGSVSTLTIQRTQQEDSAVYLCASSLVASGDQPQHFGDGTRLSIL.

The V call is TRBV5-4, the J call TRBJ2-7; D unclear. Germline CDR1 reads SGHNT; CDR2 reads YYREEE (reference sequence). Trimming took off 0 bases at V and 5 bases at J, with 12 bases between the two ends. CDR3 length: 14 amino acids. The CDR3 DNA reads TGTGCCAGCAGCTTGGTTGGTTCCCCTCACGAGCAGTACTTC. Translation gives CASSLVGSPHEQYF.

The chain joins TRBV6-2 or TRBV6-3 to TRBJ2-7; 9 bases are a match to TRBD1. The ends lost 2 bases at V and 5 bases at J; junction bases unmatched: 4. The length of the CDR3 is 14 residues. Germline V gives CDR1 MNHEY, CDR2 SVGEGT. Written as DNA, the CDR3 is TGTGCCAGCAGTTACACAACAGGGGGCGACGAGCAGTACTTC. It is translated as CASSYTTGGDEQYF.

This clone was counted only a few times. The rearrangement links TRBV9 to TRBJ1-6; no firm D call. The germline CDR1 and CDR2 sequences are SGDLS and YYNGEE. The CDR3 loop spans 16 amino acids. V gave up 0 bases and J gave up 0 bases, with 7 bases separating them. The CDR3 bases are TGTGCCAGCAGCGTAGGCGCGAGCTCCTATAATTCACCCCTCCACTTT. It specifies CASSVGASSYNSPLHF. Full variable domain (missing parts from reference TRBV9 and TRBJ1-6): DSGVTQTPKHLITATGQRVTLRCSPRSGDLSVYWYQQSLDQGLQFLIQYYNGEERAKGNILERFSAQQFPDLHSELNLSSLELGDSALYFCASSVGASSYNSPLHFGNGTRLTVT.

Note on this clone: The sample carries other DNA sequences with the same CDR3. The V call is TRBV19, the J call TRBJ1-5; D unclear. The V end lost 0 bases, the J end lost 6 bases, and 9 bases lay between the germline ends. There are 14 residues in the CDR3. CDR1 and CDR2 from the germline V gene are LNHDA and SQIVND (reference sequence). The chain's CDR3 is CASSIEASGQPQHF. Here the CDR3 DNA reads TGTGCCAGTAGTATAGAGGCCTCCGGTCAGCCCCAGCATTTT.

The J gene is TRBJ2-3, the V gene TRBV5-5; D perhaps matches TRBD1 (6 bases). Trimming took 0 bases from V and 5 from J, leaving 19 bases between them. The germline gives CDR1 SGHKS, CDR2 YYEKEE (reference sequence). CDR3 length equals 17 residues. The CDR3, as DNA: TGTGCCAGCAGCTTGGGCCCCGGCAGGGGTATACGAGATACGCAGTATTTT. It yields the protein CASSLGPGRGIRDTQYF.

The V call is TRBV6-5, the J call TRBJ1-3, with 9 nucleotides matching TRBD1. V lost 7 bases and J lost 3; bases outside the gene matches: 4. The CDR3 is 14 amino acids. In germline, CDR1 is MNHEY, CDR2 SVGAGI. CDR3 coding DNA: TGTGCCAGCATACCGGGACAGGGTGGAAACACCATATATTTT. It translates to CASIPGQGGNTIYF.

V is TRBV7-2 and J is TRBJ1-1; no firm D call. Trimming took off 2 bases at V and 5 bases at J, with 9 bases between the two ends. Germline CDR1 and CDR2: SGHTA and FQGNSA. This CDR3 contains 13 residues. The CDR3 spells CASSLQEWTEAFF. CDR3 in DNA: TGTGCCAGCAGCTTACAAGAGTGGACTGAAGCTTTCTTT.

The chain carries TRBV5-1 and TRBJ1-6; no firm D call. The V end lost 2 bases, the J end lost 0 bases, and 9 bases lay between the germline ends. The CDR3 loop spans 16 amino acids. The germline gives CDR1 SGHRS, CDR2 YFSETQ. Here the CDR3 reads CASSLSGSSYNSPLHF. In nucleotides, the CDR3 is TGCGCCAGCAGCTTATCGGGGAGCTCCTATAATTCACCCCTCCACTTT.